This TCR beta chain was recovered during a study of T cell repertoires in cytomegalovirus infection. At the level of the study: Indications came from public TCR beta signatures; they pointed to CMV infection and to a matching HLA type. Study outcomes and limitations: The ex vivo response was dominated by HLA-C-restricted CMV-specific TCR beta clonotypes.

This clonotype showed up many times. Its antigen remains unknown. TCRdb passed the reads through MiXCR, listing each CDR3 protein once. The sample has 110,000 to 150,000 distinct CDR3 sequences; approximately 5.9% are singletons. The material sequenced was PBMCs. The receptor's source is a human donor in good health (CMV status not recorded). Some clones in this sample may be carry-over from other donors' samples.

The DNA for the CDR3 is TGTGCCAGCAGTGGACAGGTTTATGGCTACACCTTC. Translating it yields CASSGQVYGYTF. The J gene is TRBJ1-2, the V gene TRBV2; TRBD1 might be the D (6 bases). V shed 4 bases and J shed 5 bases, with 8 bases lying between them. The CDR3 extends over 12 amino acids. Per germline, CDR1 SNHLY and CDR2 FYNNEI.